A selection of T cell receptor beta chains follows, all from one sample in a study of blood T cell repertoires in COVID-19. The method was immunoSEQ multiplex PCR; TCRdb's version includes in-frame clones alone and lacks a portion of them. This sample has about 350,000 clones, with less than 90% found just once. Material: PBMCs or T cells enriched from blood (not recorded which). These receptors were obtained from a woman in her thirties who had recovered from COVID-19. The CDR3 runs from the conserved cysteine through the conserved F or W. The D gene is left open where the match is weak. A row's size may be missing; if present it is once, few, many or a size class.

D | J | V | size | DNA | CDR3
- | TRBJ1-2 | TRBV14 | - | TGTGCCAGCAGCCGTGGGGGCAGGTCTAACTATGGCTACACCTTC | CASSRGGRSNYGYTF
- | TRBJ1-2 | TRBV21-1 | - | TGTGCCAGCAGCAAAGGCGGCAGGGTACACTATGGCTACACCTTC | CASSKGGRVHYGYTF
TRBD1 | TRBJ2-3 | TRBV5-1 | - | TGCGCCAGCAGCTTGGGACAGGGGGTTCCAGATACGCAGTATTTT | CASSLGQGVPDTQYF
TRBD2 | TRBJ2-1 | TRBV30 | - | TGTGCCTGGAGTGCCAAAGGACTAGCGAGCAATGAGCAGTTCTTC | CAWSAKGLASNEQFF
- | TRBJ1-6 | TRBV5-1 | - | TGCGCCAGCAGCCAACAGGGTCAAGTGGGAAATTCACCCCTCCACTTT | CASSQQGQVGNSPLHF
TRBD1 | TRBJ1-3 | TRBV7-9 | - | TGTGCCAGCAGCCACGGACAGGGGTACTCTGGAAACACCATATATTTT | CASSHGQGYSGNTIYF
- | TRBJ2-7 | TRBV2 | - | TGTGCCAGCAGTGAACAGGCGACCTACGAGCAGTACTTC | CASSEQATYEQYF
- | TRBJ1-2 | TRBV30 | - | TGTGCCTGGGACCAGGGAGGGCTGGATGGCTACACCTTC | CAWDQGGLDGYTF
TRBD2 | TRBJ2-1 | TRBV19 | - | TGTGCCAGTAGTATGGTCAGCGGGGAAATGTGCTTCTTC | CASSMVSGEMCFF
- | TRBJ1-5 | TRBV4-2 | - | TGTGCCAGCAGCCAAGACTCGGGACAGCCCCAGCATTTT | CASSQDSGQPQHF
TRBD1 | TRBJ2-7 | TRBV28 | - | TGTGCCAGCACACGACAGGGGAGTCTTAGCTACGAGCAGTACTTC | CASTRQGSLSYEQYF
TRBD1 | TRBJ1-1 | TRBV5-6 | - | TGTGCCAGCAGCTCCGGGACAGGGACTGAAGCTTTCTTT | CASSSGTGTEAFF
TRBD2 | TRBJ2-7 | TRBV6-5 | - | TGTGCCAGCAGTTACTTTGGCGGGGGACTCCGCTACGAGCAGTACTTC | CASSYFGGGLRYEQYF
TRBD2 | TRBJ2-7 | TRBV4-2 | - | TGTGCCAGCAGCCAAGCCGGGACTAGCGGTTTCTCTAACCACGAGCAGTACTTC | CASSQAGTSGFSNHEQYF
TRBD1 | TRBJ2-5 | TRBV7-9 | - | TGTGCCAGCAGCTTGGAGACAGGGTACTTGGCCCAGTACTTC | CASSLETGYLAQYF
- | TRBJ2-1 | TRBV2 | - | TGTGCCAGCAGTTTCCAAGACTCCAATGAGCAGTTCTTC | CASSFQDSNEQFF
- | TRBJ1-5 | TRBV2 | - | TGTGCCAGCAGTAGATTCGAGGGGGTGGGGCAGCCCCAGCATTTT | CASSRFEGVGQPQHF
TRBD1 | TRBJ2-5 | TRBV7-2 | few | TGTGCCAGCAGCTCCGCCGGGACAGGGGTAGAGACCCAGTACTTC | CASSSAGTGVETQYF
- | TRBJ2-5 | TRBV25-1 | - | TGTGCCAGCAGTGAGAGGAATAGGGAGACCCAGTACTTC | CASSERNRETQYF
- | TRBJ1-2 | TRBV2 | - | TGTGCCAGCACTGGGGGCGACTATGGCTACACCTTC | CASTGGDYGYTF
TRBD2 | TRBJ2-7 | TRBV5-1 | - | TGCGCCAGCAGCTTTGAGACTAGCGGGAGGTACGAGCAGTACTTC | CASSFETSGRYEQYF
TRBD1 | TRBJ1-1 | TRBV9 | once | TGTGCCAGCAGCGCGGCGACAGGGCGGAACACTGAAGCTTTCTTT | CASSAATGRNTEAFF
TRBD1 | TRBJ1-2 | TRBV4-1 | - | TGCGCCAGCAGCCAAGGTGCGATGGGACAGGGCTATGGCTACACCTTC | CASSQGAMGQGYGYTF
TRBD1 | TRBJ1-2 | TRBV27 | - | TGTGCCAGCAGTTTATCGGGCTCAGGGGGCCGTGGCTACACCTTC | CASSLSGSGGRGYTF
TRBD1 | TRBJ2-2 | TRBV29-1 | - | TGCAGCGTTGGTTGGGACAGAGATGCCGGGGAGCTGTTTTTT | CSVGWDRDAGELFF
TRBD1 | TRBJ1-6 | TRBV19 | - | TGTGCCAGTAGTTTAAGACAGGGTACGAGTTCACCCCTCCACTTT | CASSLRQGTSSPLHF
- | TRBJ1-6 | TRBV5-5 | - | TGTGCCAGCAGCTCTGGAGGGACTCACAATTCACCCCTCCACTTT | CASSSGGTHNSPLHF
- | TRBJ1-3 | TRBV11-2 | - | TGTGCCAGCACCACGAATGGGGCAGCTCCCGACCAAAACCGAAACACCATATATTTT | CASTTNGAAPDQNRNTIYF